This T cell receptor beta chain was sequenced for a study of cytomegalovirus exposure and HLA in healthy donors. Germline V lookup: CDR1 LNHDA, CDR2 SQIVND (reference sequence). The CDR3 covers 13 residues. V lost 4 bases and J lost 0, with 7 bases in between. Use of 60 Vbeta and 13 Jbeta primers characterized the PCR. Clones were read by immunoSEQ multiplex PCR, and TCRdb kept only the in-frame ones, dropping some. The table lists fewer than 200,000 clones, 82% of them singletons. Material: PBMCs. The chain carries TRBV19 and TRBJ2-7; D is perhaps TRBD1 (6 bases). The sequence was obtained from a male donor in good health and CMV-seronegative. The CDR3 reads CASSRTDSYEQYF. The CDR3 coding sequence is TGTGCCAGTAGTAGGACAGACTCCTACGAGCAGTACTTC.